This T cell receptor (beta chain) was captured by sequencing in a study of cytomegalovirus exposure and HLA in healthy donors. Whole-study results and caveats: No immune exposure information besides CMV serostatus was available. A highly shared variant cluster was judged a likely technical artifact. In vitro work confirmed that a few CMV-associated chains recognize CMV antigens.

In germline, CDR1 is SGHTA, CDR2 FQGNSA. CDR3 length equals 14 residues. Trimming removed 2 bases from V and 13 bases from J, with 17 bases in between. Primers for the PCR totalled 60 Vbeta and 13 Jbeta. As handled by the study authors: Counted up in a later analysis, unique TCR beta chains came to approximately 77 million, with around 9.9 million shared. Profiling relied on immunoSEQ multiplex PCR, and the TCRdb table lists in-frame clones only, not all of them. V and J calls and clone size are copied from that table; D and trimming were computed from the DNA. Among around 200,000 clones listed, 65% to 75% were seen once. Remarks on this clone: Its target is not known.

The clonotype was recovered from a young man in good health and CMV-seropositive. Sequences were obtained from PBMCs. The chain has TRBV7-2 and TRBJ1-4, with D perhaps TRBD1 (6 bases). The CDR3 loop reads CASSLLNGKGGLFF. The CDR3 bases are TGTGCCAGCAGCTTACTGAACGGGAAAGGGGGACTGTTTTTT. Filled out from reference TRBV7-2 and TRBJ1-4, the complete variable domain reads GAGVSQSPSNKVTEKGKDVELRCDPISGHTALYWYRQSLGQGLEFLIYFQGNSAPDKSGLPSDRFSAERTGGSVSTLTIQRTQQEDSAVYLCASSLLNGKGGLFFGSGTQLSVL.